A single sample gave rise to the 21 T cell receptor beta chains below, sequenced in a study of cytomegalovirus exposure and HLA in healthy donors. Vbeta (60) and Jbeta (13) primers were used in the PCR. TCRdb keeps only in-frame clones here, not all; method: immunoSEQ multiplex PCR. The table has about 170,000 clones, around four fifths seen once; the top ten hold around 2%. The specimen was PBMCs. The origin of the receptors is a female donor in good health and CMV-seronegative.

The chain carries TRBV7-9 and TRBJ1-1, with TRBD1 as a possible D gene (6 bases). CDR1 and CDR2 (germline): SEHNR, FQNEAQ (reference sequence). The V end lost 5 bases, the J end lost 0 bases, and 16 bases lay between the germline ends. CDR3 length: 16 amino acids. DNA for the CDR3: TGTGCCAGCAGCCACCGAGCCGGACAGCTGAACACTGAAGCTTTCTTT. It codes for CASSHRAGQLNTEAFF. The full variable domain, completed using reference TRBV7-9 and TRBJ1-1, is DTGVSQNPRHKITKRGQNVTFRCDPISEHNRLYWYRQTLGQGPEFLTYFQNEAQLEKSRLLSDRFSAERPKGSFSTLEIQRTEQGDSAMYLCASSHRAGQLNTEAFFGQGTRLTVV.

The chain couples TRBV2 to TRBJ1-2; 10 positions match TRBD1. The V gene's germline CDR1 is SNHLY and CDR2 FYNNEI. V shed 1 base and J 8 bases; nucleotides not matched to a gene: 4. The CDR3 spans 14 residues. This CDR3 is CASSEEGQGNGYTF. In nucleotides, the CDR3 is TGTGCCAGCAGTGAAGAGGGACAGGGGAACGGCTACACCTTC.

The chain links TRBV12-5 to TRBJ2-3; 7 bases align to TRBD2. V was clipped by 3 bases and J by 4 bases; unmatched bases: 7. Germline loops: CDR1 LGHNT, CDR2 FRNRAP. CDR3 size: 15 residues. The CDR3 reads CASGLGRAGSDTQYF. CDR3 in DNA: TGTGCTAGTGGTTTAGGCCGAGCGGGGTCAGATACGCAGTATTTT.

The chain has TRBV6-5 and TRBJ1-6; no reliable D call. CDR3 size: 16 residues. The V gene lost 0 bases and the J gene lost 8 bases, with 14 bases spanning the gap. CDR1 and CDR2 (germline): MNHEY, SVGAGI. Here the CDR3 reads CASSYSSGAGDSPLHF. Written as DNA, the CDR3 is TGTGCCAGCAGTTACTCAAGCGGAGCTGGAGATTCACCCCTCCACTTT.

The V call is TRBV7-6, the J call TRBJ2-3, with D tentatively TRBD1 (6 bases). V gave up 3 bases and J gave up 6 bases, with 7 bases separating them. Per the germline V gene, CDR1 is SGHVS and CDR2 is FNYEAQ. The CDR3 runs to 12 residues. The CDR3 DNA sequence: TGTGCCAGCAGCTTGGGGGCGGATACGCAGTATTTT. It yields the protein CASSLGADTQYF.

This sequence joins TRBV5-5 and TRBJ1-5, with 9 positions matching TRBD1. The CDR3 runs 16 residues. Germline V gene lookup returns CDR1 SGHKS and CDR2 YYEKEE (reference sequence). V lost 4 bases and J lost 7; bases outside the gene matches: 12. This chain's CDR3 is CASSPSRGQGNQPQHF. The CDR3 coding sequence is TGTGCCAGCAGCCCATCCCGGGGACAGGGAAACCAGCCCCAGCATTTT.

The rearrangement links TRBV29-1 to TRBJ2-5, with D maybe TRBD1 (5 bases). Gene TRBJ2-7 matches the end of the DNA better, so the J call may be wrong. CDR3 length: 14 residues. CDR1 is SQVTM and CDR2 is ANQGSEA in the germline V gene. CDR3 nucleotides: TGCAGCGTTGCAGAGACAGAGAGCTCCTACGAGCAGTACTTC. Protein product: CSVAETESSYEQYF.

The rearrangement joins TRBV5-1 to TRBJ2-2; TRBD2 might be the D (5 bases). CDR1 and CDR2 (germline): SGHRS, YFSETQ. The V end lost 3 bases, the J end lost 5 bases, and 11 bases lay between the germline ends. This CDR3 comprises 14 residues. The CDR3 region is CASSSDPGTGELFF. CDR3 DNA sequence: TGCGCCAGCAGCTCGGACCCGGGGACCGGGGAGCTGTTTTTT.

The chain employs TRBV5-1 and TRBJ2-2, with 10 bases aligning to TRBD1. This CDR3 region has 15 residues. Trimming cost V 5 bases and J 3 bases; bases outside gene matches: 4. The germline gives CDR1 SGHRS, CDR2 YFSETQ. CDR3: CASSWGTGDTGELFF. DNA for the CDR3: TGCGCCAGCAGTTGGGGGACAGGGGACACCGGGGAGCTGTTTTTT.

This sequence joins TRBV18 and TRBJ2-7; 8 bases fit TRBD2. The CDR3 is 14 residues long. Looked up from germline, CDR1 is KGHSH and CDR2 is LQKENI. With 6 bases clipped from V and 2 bases from J, the junction kept 6 bases outside the gene matches. CDR3: CASSRGTRPYEQYF. In DNA form, the CDR3 reads TGTGCCAGCTCCCGTGGGACTAGACCCTACGAGCAGTACTTC.

The chain carries TRBV5-1 and TRBJ2-7; 8 bases map to TRBD2. CDR1 is SGHRS and CDR2 is YFSETQ in the germline V gene. This CDR3 spans 15 amino acids. J gave up 3 bases and V 3 bases, and 8 bases lay outside the gene matches. The DNA of the CDR3 is TGCGCCAGCAGCTACACACTAGCGGCGATCTACGAGCAGTACTTC. Its translation: CASSYTLAAIYEQYF. Variable domain in full (rest from reference TRBV5-1 and TRBJ2-7): KAGVTQTPRYLIKTRGQQVTLSCSPISGHRSVSWYQQTPGQGLQFLFEYFSETQRNKGNFPGRFSGRQFSNSRSEMNVSTLELGDSALYLCASSYTLAAIYEQYFGPGTRLTVT.

The rearrangement uses TRBV6-1 and TRBJ2-7; D may be TRBD1 (6 bases). CDR1 MNHNS and CDR2 SASEGT come from the germline V gene. V was pared by 4 bases and J by 1 base, with 14 bases between. The CDR3 runs to 15 residues. CDR3 protein: CASSGGQRSSYEQYF. The CDR3 nucleotides are TGTGCCAGCAGTGGCGGACAGCGCTCTTCCTACGAGCAGTACTTC.

The chain recombines TRBV7-8 with TRBJ1-6, with 7 positions matching TRBD1. Trimming cost V 5 bases and J 14 bases; bases outside gene matches: 9. The CDR3 sequence is 13 residues long. Germline V gene lookup returns CDR1 SGHVS and CDR2 FQNEAQ. This CDR3 reads CASSPDRVWALHF. The CDR3 DNA reads TGTGCCAGCAGCCCTGACAGGGTTTGGGCCCTCCACTTT.

This clone appeared a few times. The chain is built from TRBV9 and TRBJ2-5; 9 nucleotides match TRBD2. This CDR3 comprises 15 residues. With V trimmed by 3 bases and J by 5 bases, 8 bases remained unmatched. Germline V lookup: CDR1 SGDLS, CDR2 YYNGEE. The CDR3: CASSAAGGRFETQYF. The DNA for the CDR3 is TGTGCCAGCAGCGCCGCGGGGGGGCGGTTTGAGACCCAGTACTTC.

This clone is a singleton in its sample. The chain couples TRBV7-2 to TRBJ1-3; 8 positions match TRBD1. This CDR3 has 15 residues. V trimming: 5 bases; J trimming: 2 bases; junction bases outside the gene matches: 5. The germline gives CDR1 SGHTA, CDR2 FQGNSA. The CDR3 spells CASSVDRAPGNTIYF. The CDR3 DNA reads TGTGCCAGCAGCGTGGACAGGGCCCCTGGAAACACCATATATTTT.

J is TRBJ2-3 and V is TRBV11-3; 7 bases are a match to TRBD1. The germline CDR1 and CDR2 sequences are SGHNT and YENEEA. This CDR3 is built from 13 residues. Trimming cost V 1 base and J 6 bases; bases outside gene matches: 1. CDR3 nucleotides: TGTGCCAGCAGCTTAGGGGGACAGGATACGCAGTATTTT. Its protein is CASSLGGQDTQYF.

A word on this clone: A read error may account for a junction end that differs from germline. This chain joins TRBV7-6 and TRBJ1-2, with TRBD1 matching 7 bases. CDR1 is SGHVS and CDR2 is FNYEAQ in the germline V gene. CDR3 length: 15 amino acids. In DNA, the CDR3 is TGTACCAGCAGCTTAGTCGGAGGGGGCGGCTATGGCTACACCTTC. This codes for CTSSLVGGGGYGYTF.

CDR3 region: CASSATGLEQYF. DNA of the CDR3: TGTGCCAGCAGTGCGACAGGGCTCGAGCAGTACTTC. V gene TRBV2 combines with J gene TRBJ2-7; the match to TRBD1 covers 7 bases. The junction had 3 bases not matched to a gene; V was cut back by 4 bases and J by 6 bases. The CDR3 has 12 residues. Germline assignment: CDR1 SNHLY and CDR2 FYNNEI.

This chain links TRBV25-1 with TRBJ1-5, with 7 bases identical to TRBD1. V lost 4 bases, J lost 6 bases, and 6 bases stayed unmatched. The length of the CDR3 is 14 residues. Germline CDR1 MGHDK, CDR2 SYGVNS. CDR3 amino acids: CASSGDRAGQPQHF. CDR3 nucleotide sequence: TGTGCCAGCAGTGGAGACAGGGCTGGTCAGCCCCAGCATTTT.

A remark on this clone: Other DNA variants within this sample encode the same CDR3. The CDR3 DNA reads as TGTGCCAGCAGTTACCGGGACAGGGGGTCGTACGAGCAGTACTTC. This gives the protein CASSYRDRGSYEQYF. The J gene is TRBJ2-7, the V gene TRBV6-5; the match to TRBD1 covers 11 bases. The CDR3 loop spans 15 amino acids. V was clipped by 2 bases and J by 4 bases; unmatched bases: 4. Germline V CDR1 and CDR2: MNHEY, SVGAGI.

The chain carries TRBV21-1 and TRBJ1-4. TRBV21-1 represents a pseudogene. This CDR3 has 15 residues. The chain's CDR3 is CASSKSSRLNEKLFF. CDR3 bases: TGTGCCAGCAGCAAAAGTAGCCGGCTTAATGAAAAACTGTTTTTT.